These 21 T cell receptor beta chains originate from one sample sequenced in a study of CD8 T cells in ankylosing spondylitis. TCRdb analysed the 5' RACE reads with MiXCR anew, one entry per CDR3 protein. The sample shows 250,000 to 300,000 distinct CDR3 sequences, 20% of them seen only once. Sequenced: blood, either unsorted or a sorted T cell fraction (not recorded which). These receptors all come from a male donor with ankylosing spondylitis or in good health (not recorded which).

The chain joins TRBV28 to TRBJ2-5, with D maybe TRBD2 (6 bases). Germline CDR1 and CDR2: MDHEN and SYDVKM. With 7 bases removed from V and 5 bases from J, the gap between germline ends came to 23 bases. The CDR3 extends over 16 amino acids. CDR3 region: CASKLIGGLSVETQYF. Here the CDR3 DNA reads TGTGCCAGCAAACTAATCGGGGGTTTGTCGGTGGAGACCCAGTACTTC.

This clonotype was detected a few times. The chain joins TRBV24-1 to TRBJ2-2; TRBD2 is a possible D gene (6 bases). With 5 bases removed from V and 5 bases from J, the gap between germline ends came to 35 bases. Germline lookup yields CDR1 KGHDR and CDR2 SFDVKD. The CDR3 is 22 residues long. In DNA form, the CDR3 reads TGTGCCACCAGTGCCTTTAAGCGGGTAGGGATCGGAGAAATTGGGAAAACCGGGGAGCTGTTTTTT. Its translation: CATSAFKRVGIGEIGKTGELFF.

A few counts support this clonotype. The V gene is TRBV15, the J gene TRBJ1-2; 9 nucleotides align to TRBD1. The CDR3 runs to 17 residues. Germline V gene sequence: CDR1 LNHNV, CDR2 YYDKDF (reference sequence). V lost 3 bases and J lost 8; bases outside the gene matches: 16. Written as DNA, the CDR3 is TGTGCCACCAGCAGTGACACAGGGGGCGCCGGGGGGCTAGGCTACACCTTC. Amino acid sequence: CATSSDTGGAGGLGYTF.

This clonotype was observed a handful of times. The chain joins TRBV12-3 or TRBV12-4 to TRBJ2-1, with 7 nucleotides matching TRBD1. Trimming took 5 bases from V and 8 from J; bases not matched to a gene: 3. This CDR3 has 12 residues. In nucleotides, the CDR3 is TGTGCCAGCAGTGAGGGGGCGGATGAGCAGTTCTTC. Translating it yields CASSEGADEQFF.

The V call is TRBV5-1, the J call TRBJ2-5; D is ambiguous. Trimming left V 0 bases short and J 3 bases short, with 9 bases between. Germline CDR1 reads SGHRS; CDR2 reads YFSETQ. This CDR3 region has 14 residues. CDR3 bases: TGCGCCAGCAGCTTGGGATCCACAAAAGAGACCCAGTACTTC. It is translated as CASSLGSTKETQYF.

This clonotype came up a few times. The CDR3 protein is CASSSQSGRNTEAFF. In DNA form, the CDR3 reads TGTGCCAGCAGTTCTCAATCAGGGAGGAACACTGAAGCTTTCTTT. The rearrangement joins TRBV12-3 or TRBV12-4 to TRBJ1-1; perhaps TRBD1 as D (5 bases). Between the trimmed V and J ends, which lost 4 bases and 1 base, there was a span of 13 bases. There are 15 residues in the CDR3.

The chain carries TRBV5-1 and TRBJ2-5; tentatively, D is TRBD1 (6 bases). The CDR3 is made up of 15 amino acids. V shed 4 bases and J shed 4 bases, with 17 bases lying between them. Germline lookup yields CDR1 SGHRS and CDR2 YFSETQ. The CDR3 region is CASSMSQGTPETQYF. CDR3 bases: TGCGCCAGCAGCATGTCCCAGGGGACGCCAGAGACCCAGTACTTC. The whole variable domain, remainder taken from reference TRBV5-1 and TRBJ2-5, is KAGVTQTPRYLIKTRGQQVTLSCSPISGHRSVSWYQQTPGQGLQFLFEYFSETQRNKGNFPGRFSGRQFSNSRSEMNVSTLELGDSALYLCASSMSQGTPETQYFGPGTRLLVL.

This clonotype was counted a few times. The chain employs TRBV7-9 and TRBJ1-4, with D possibly being TRBD1 (5 bases). This CDR3 has 11 residues. V was shortened by 11 bases and J by 8 bases, with 12 bases between the two germline ends. Germline loops: CDR1 SEHNR, CDR2 FQNEAQ (reference sequence). Written as DNA, the CDR3 is TGTGCCGGGGGGTTACAGGAAAAACTGTTTTTT. Its translation is CAGGLQEKLFF. Full variable domain (rest looked up from reference TRBV7-9 and TRBJ1-4): DTGVSQNPRHKITKRGQNVTFRCDPISEHNRLYWYRQTLGQGPEFLTYFQNEAQLEKSRLLSDRFSAERPKGSFSTLEIQRTEQGDSAMYLCAGGLQEKLFFGSGTQLSVL.

This sequence joins TRBV9 and TRBJ2-4, with D unresolved. The CDR3 is 15 residues long. The V end was cut by 0 bases, the J end by 2 bases, with 9 bases between. Germline values: CDR1 SGDLS, CDR2 YYNGEE. The CDR3 here is CASSVAGEPKNIQYF. The CDR3 DNA follows: TGTGCCAGCAGCGTAGCGGGTGAACCCAAAAACATTCAGTACTTC.

This clonotype has only a few counts. The rearrangement joins TRBV5-1 to TRBJ1-1; 9 positions match TRBD1. The CDR3 sequence is 18 residues long. The ends lost 6 bases at V and 0 bases at J; junction bases unmatched: 15. Germline values: CDR1 SGHRS, CDR2 YFSETQ. CDR3 amino acids: CASTRSLPGTGLNTEAFF. The CDR3 DNA follows: TGCGCCAGCACCCGTTCGCTTCCCGGGACAGGGCTGAACACTGAAGCTTTCTTT.

V gene TRBV7-2 combines with J gene TRBJ2-2; a possible D gene is TRBD2 (5 bases). Trimming removed 1 base at V and 4 bases at J, with 7 bases between. Germline CDR1 reads SGHTA; CDR2 reads FQGNSA. The CDR3 contains 14 residues. The DNA of the CDR3 is TGTGCCAGCAGCTTAGTAGCGAGCACCGGGGAGCTGTTTTTT. It specifies CASSLVASTGELFF.

The chain recombines TRBV20-1 with TRBJ2-3; weak D call: TRBD2 (6 bases). The CDR3 loop spans 15 amino acids. The germline CDR1 and CDR2 sequences are DFQATT and SNEGSKA (reference sequence). The ends were cut back, 1 base at V and 6 bases at J, with 17 bases in the middle. CDR3 residues: CSARAAAYAGDTQYF. The CDR3 DNA sequence: TGCAGTGCTAGAGCAGCGGCCTACGCGGGGGATACGCAGTATTTT.

Remarks on this clonotype: The conserved final phenylalanine or tryptophan is absent from the CDR3, which likely points to a read error. The chain employs TRBV27 and TRBJ2-3, with D perhaps matching TRBD1 (6 bases). Germline-derived CDR1 and CDR2 are MNHEY and SMNVEV (reference sequence). The CDR3 contains 17 residues. Trimming shortened V by 6 bases and J by 2 bases, and 21 bases separated the two germline ends. Here the CDR3 DNA reads TGTGCCAGCAGGAACATTTACAGGGTCGGATTCACAGATACGCAGTATTTA. Encoded protein: CASRNIYRVGFTDTQYL.

Details on this clonotype: One end of the junction varies from germline; a read error may be responsible. The J gene is TRBJ1-6, the V gene TRBV7-7; 8 bases line up with TRBD1. This CDR3 has 16 amino acids. The germline V gene encodes CDR1 SSHAT and CDR2 FNYEAQ (reference sequence). In DNA, the CDR3 is TGTGCTAGCAGGCCTTACTTGGGGACAGGAAGATCACCCCTCCACTTT. Residues: CASRPYLGTGRSPLHF.

V gene TRBV7-2 combines with J gene TRBJ2-3; 12 bases are shared with TRBD2. V was pared by 5 bases and J by 6 bases, with 9 bases of the junction left unmatched. The germline gives CDR1 SGHTA, CDR2 FQGNSA. The length of the CDR3 is 16 residues. The CDR3 nucleotides read TGTGCCAGCAGCGGTAGACTAGCGGGGGCCGGGGATACGCAGTATTTT. Its translation is CASSGRLAGAGDTQYF. Full variable domain (rest looked up from reference TRBV7-2 and TRBJ2-3): GAGVSQSPSNKVTEKGKDVELRCDPISGHTALYWYRQSLGQGLEFLIYFQGNSAPDKSGLPSDRFSAERTGGSVSTLTIQRTQQEDSAVYLCASSGRLAGAGDTQYFGPGTRLTVL.

This clonotype was detected a few times. The chain is built from TRBV7-2 and TRBJ1-5; 9 bases line up with TRBD1. The CDR3 has 15 residues. V trimming: 4 bases; J trimming: 3 bases; junction bases outside the gene matches: 4. Germline values: CDR1 SGHTA, CDR2 FQGNSA. The CDR3: CASSWTGVNNQPQHF. The CDR3 DNA follows: TGTGCCAGCAGCTGGACAGGGGTGAACAATCAGCCCCAGCATTTT.

The V call is TRBV6-1, the J call TRBJ1-1; D ambiguous. Germline-derived CDR1 and CDR2 are MNHNS and SASEGT. The CDR3 has 14 residues. Trimming pared 4 bases from V and 0 bases from J, leaving 9 bases between. In nucleotides, the CDR3 is TGTGCCAGCAGTGTCGCTGATTTGAACACTGAAGCTTTCTTT. Translating gives CASSVADLNTEAFF.

A few counts support this clonotype. The J gene is TRBJ2-3, the V gene TRBV12-3 or TRBV12-4; 16 bases are shared with TRBD2. This CDR3 spans 15 amino acids. Germline trimming cut 5 bases from V and 14 bases from J; bases unmatched to any gene: 10. The CDR3 region is CASSPRGTSGGVTYF. The CDR3 DNA follows: TGTGCCAGCAGTCCCAGAGGGACTAGCGGGGGGGTGACGTATTTT.

The J gene is TRBJ1-6, the V gene TRBV19, with 7 bases lining up with TRBD1. V shed 5 bases and J 7 bases; nucleotides not matched to a gene: 8. The germline gives CDR1 LNHDA, CDR2 SQIVND (reference sequence). CDR3 length: 15 residues. CDR3 nucleotide sequence: TGTGCCAGTAGTTCCCGACAGGGACGAAATTCACCCCTCCACTTT. Residues: CASSSRQGRNSPLHF.

The chain joins TRBV3-1 to TRBJ2-7, with TRBD1 matching over 7 bases. Germline-derived CDR1 and CDR2 are LGHDT and YNNKEL (reference sequence). V lost 4 bases to trimming and J lost 2 bases; unmatched junction nucleotides: 5. The CDR3 is 14 amino acids. The CDR3 bases are TGTGCCAGCAGCCCTCGAGGGGGCACCTACGAGCAGTACGTC. Its translation: CASSPRGGTYEQYV.

This clonotype was seen only a few times. The V call is TRBV12-3 or TRBV12-4, the J call TRBJ1-4; TRBD1 matches 10 bases. The CDR3 runs to 15 residues. V shed 6 bases, J shed 6 bases, and the junction held 7 bases outside the gene matches. CDR3 in DNA: TGTGCCAGCAGCTCGAGAGGGACAGGGGATGAAAAACTGTTTTTT. It yields the protein CASSSRGTGDEKLFF.